Ten or more counts support the clone carrying this T cell receptor (beta chain). CDR3 size: 13 residues. Trimming removed 7 bases from V and 1 base from J; junction bases left unmatched: 2. Germline V lookup: CDR1 SEHNR, CDR2 FQNEAQ (reference sequence). The entry originates in a study of T cells in Graves' hyperthyroidism and ophthalmopathy. Amplification of TCR beta CDR3 regions used RNA as the template. Carried out on the TCR CDR3, a first-round RT-PCR used the HTBI primer set. TCRdb itself ran the multiplex PCR reads through MiXCR, one entry per CDR3 protein. The sample consists of 660,000 or so distinct CDR3 sequences, 40% to 55% of them appearing once.

V usage is TRBV7-9 and J usage is TRBJ2-7; 9 bases align to TRBD1. The sequencing input was peripheral blood or thyroid tissue (not recorded which). This sequence originates from an adult man with Graves' disease, either hyperthyroidism or ophthalmopathy (not recorded which). CDR3 residues: CASTGTGSYEQYF. CDR3 coding DNA: TGTGCCAGCACCGGGACAGGGTCCTACGAGCAGTACTTC.